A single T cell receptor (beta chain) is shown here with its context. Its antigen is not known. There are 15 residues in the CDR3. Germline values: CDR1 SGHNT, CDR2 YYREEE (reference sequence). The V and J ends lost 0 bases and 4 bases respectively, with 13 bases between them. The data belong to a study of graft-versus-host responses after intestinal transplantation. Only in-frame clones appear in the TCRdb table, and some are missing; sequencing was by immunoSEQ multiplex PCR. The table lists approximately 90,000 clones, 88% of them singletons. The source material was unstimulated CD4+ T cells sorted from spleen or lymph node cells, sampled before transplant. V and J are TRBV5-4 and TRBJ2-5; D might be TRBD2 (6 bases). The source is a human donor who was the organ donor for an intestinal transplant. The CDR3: CASSLDGGRGETQYF. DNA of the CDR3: TGTGCCAGCAGCTTGGACGGGGGTAGGGGAGAGACCCAGTACTTC.